The 25 T cell receptor beta chains below all came from one sample that was sequenced in a study of human T cells and chemical hapten exposure. TCRdb processed the RACE reads anew with MiXCR; each CDR3 protein has one entry. The sample holds 280,000 or so distinct CDR3 sequences, around 7.7% seen once. Noted time point: pre-sensitization, week 0. Described treatment: therapeutic diphenylcyclopropenone sensitization with weekly scalp DPC. The material was whole blood, obtained in connection with sensitization to the hapten diphenylcyclopropenone (DPC). The receptor source for this set is a man younger than 35 with alopecia areata. Some clones in this sample may be carry-over from other donors' samples.

Ten or more counts support this clonotype. The J gene is TRBJ2-3, the V gene TRBV6-6; D is unresolved. Germline lookup yields CDR1 MNHNY and CDR2 SVGAGI (reference sequence). This CDR3 is 12 amino acids long. With 5 bases removed from V and 6 bases from J, the gap between germline ends came to 9 bases. CDR3 residues: CASSPGRDTQYF. DNA for the CDR3: TGTGCCAGCAGTCCCGGACGGGATACGCAGTATTTT.

In this sample, this clonotype turned up a few times. The chain employs TRBV5-1 and TRBJ2-5; no definite D call. This CDR3 has 12 amino acids. V was shortened by 3 bases and J by 5 bases, with 8 bases between the two germline ends. Germline V gives CDR1 SGHRS, CDR2 YFSETQ. The CDR3 loop is CASSYDRETQYF. In DNA form, the CDR3 reads TGCGCCAGCAGCTACGACCGGGAGACCCAGTACTTC.

The chain recombines TRBV4-3 with TRBJ1-1; D is undetermined. The CDR3 consists of 15 residues. V lost 0 bases and J lost 1, with 9 bases in between. Germline V CDR1 and CDR2: LGHNA, YSLEER. Written as DNA, the CDR3 is TGCGCCAGCAGCCAAGAAGACGGGCCGAACACTGAAGCTTTCTTT. Amino acid sequence: CASSQEDGPNTEAFF.

This clonotype was counted only a few times. The V and J genes are TRBV5-1 and TRBJ2-2; possibly TRBD1 for D (5 bases). Trimming stripped 5 bases from V and 6 bases from J, with 17 bases between. CDR1 and CDR2 (germline): SGHRS, YFSETQ. The CDR3 is made up of 15 amino acids. The DNA of the CDR3 is TGCGCCAGCAGTCCGGTCCTCAGGGAAGCCGGGGAGCTGTTTTTT. This codes for CASSPVLREAGELFF.

This clonotype was recorded a few times. V usage is TRBV12-3 or TRBV12-4 and J usage is TRBJ2-3, with D maybe TRBD2 (6 bases). This CDR3 is 15 amino acids long. Between the trimmed V and J ends, which lost 3 bases and 0 bases, there was a span of 10 bases. The CDR3 DNA reads as TGTGCCAGCAGTTTCAGGGCGGGAAGCACAGATACGCAGTATTTT. Translating it yields CASSFRAGSTDTQYF.

Only a few counts were recorded for this clonotype. J is TRBJ1-2 and V is TRBV6-5; possibly TRBD1 for D (5 bases). The CDR3 is 13 amino acids. The ends were cut back, 10 bases at V and 4 bases at J, with 16 bases in the middle. The germline CDR1 and CDR2 sequences are MNHEY and SVGAGI. CDR3 amino acids: CATLRDSTYGYTF. The CDR3 nucleotides read TGTGCCACCTTGCGCGACAGTACCTATGGCTACACCTTC.

This clonotype was found many times. V is TRBV9 and J is TRBJ2-1; 12 bases are shared with TRBD2. The ends lost 4 bases at V and 0 bases at J; junction bases unmatched: 17. The CDR3 extends over 21 amino acids. Germline-derived CDR1 and CDR2 are SGDLS and YYNGEE. CDR3 DNA sequence: TGTGCCAGCAGCTTCAGGGGCGAGGGACTAGCGGGCCAGAGCTCCTACAATGAGCAGTTCTTC. This codes for CASSFRGEGLAGQSSYNEQFF. Using reference TRBV9 and TRBJ2-1 for the parts outside the CDR3, the full variable domain is DSGVTQTPKHLITATGQRVTLRCSPRSGDLSVYWYQQSLDQGLQFLIQYYNGEERAKGNILERFSAQQFPDLHSELNLSSLELGDSALYFCASSFRGEGLAGQSSYNEQFFGPGTRLTVL.

This clonotype was observed at least ten times. The chain recombines TRBV29-1 with TRBJ1-3; D is undetermined. Deletions cut 4 bases from V and 4 bases from J, with 8 bases between. This CDR3 has 12 residues. Germline V gene data show CDR1 as SQVTM and CDR2 as ANQGSEA. The DNA of the CDR3 is TGCAGCGTTGTAGAAGGGGGAAACACCATATATTTT. Protein sequence: CSVVEGGNTIYF.

The chain joins TRBV5-5 to TRBJ2-3; tentative D call: TRBD1 (5 bases). The V and J ends lost 7 bases and 4 bases respectively, with 10 bases between them. This CDR3 has 12 residues. Looked up from germline, CDR1 is SGHKS and CDR2 is YYEKEE (reference sequence). This chain's CDR3 is CASLDSADTQYF. The CDR3 DNA reads as TGTGCCAGCCTCGACAGTGCAGATACGCAGTATTTT.

The V gene is TRBV4-1, the J gene TRBJ2-4, with 9 bases that match TRBD1. CDR1 is MGHRA and CDR2 is YSYEKL in the germline V gene. There are 18 residues in the CDR3. Trimming removed 3 bases from V and 1 base from J; junction bases left unmatched: 10. The CDR3 region has the DNA TGCGCCAGCAGCCACGGGATACAGGGGGCTACGGCCAAAAACATTCAGTACTTC. It translates to CASSHGIQGATAKNIQYF.

This clonotype appeared many times. The V gene is TRBV20-1, the J gene TRBJ1-5; D may be TRBD1 (6 bases). Germline V gene data show CDR1 as DFQATT and CDR2 as SNEGSKA (reference sequence). V was pared by 0 bases and J by 7 bases, with 16 bases between. The length of the CDR3 is 15 residues. The DNA of the CDR3 is TGCAGTGCTAGAGACCCAACAGGGTTAAGGCAGCCCCAGCATTTT. Translation: CSARDPTGLRQPQHF.

In DNA, the CDR3 is TGTGCCAGCAGTCCTGACAGGGCCGTTACCTACGAGCAGTACTTC. It encodes CASSPDRAVTYEQYF. The V call is TRBV3-1, the J call TRBJ2-7; 7 nucleotides line up with TRBD1. The CDR3 is 15 amino acids. In germline, CDR1 is LGHDT, CDR2 YNNKEL (reference sequence). J lost 2 bases, V lost 6 bases, and 10 bases had no gene match.

This clonotype was counted ten times or more. This chain links TRBV7-9 with TRBJ1-2; maybe TRBD1 (5 bases). CDR3 length: 12 amino acids. Per germline, CDR1 SEHNR and CDR2 FQNEAQ (reference sequence). Trimming shortened V by 7 bases and J by 7 bases, and 13 bases separated the two germline ends. The CDR3 DNA reads as TGTGCCAGCATCTCCAAGGGGATTGGCTACACCTTC. Encoded protein: CASISKGIGYTF.

This clonotype was detected many times. Here the CDR3 DNA reads TGTGCCAGCAGCCCCGACAGAATTAAAACCGGGGAGCTGTTTTTT. Its protein is CASSPDRIKTGELFF. This chain links TRBV7-9 with TRBJ2-2; D possibly corresponds to TRBD1 (5 bases). There are 15 residues in the CDR3. From germline, CDR1 is SEHNR and CDR2 FQNEAQ (reference sequence). V lost 5 bases, J lost 5 bases, and 15 bases lay in between.

This clonotype was detected only a few times. The chain recombines TRBV2 with TRBJ1-1; TRBD1 agrees at 8 bases. CDR1 is SNHLY and CDR2 is FYNNEI in the germline V gene. There are 15 residues in the CDR3. V lost 9 bases to trimming and J lost 0 bases; unmatched junction nucleotides: 9. This CDR3 is CASGMDRELNTEAFF. The CDR3 nucleotides are TGTGCCAGTGGGATGGACAGGGAACTGAACACTGAAGCTTTCTTT.

The chain links TRBV6-1 to TRBJ1-5; TRBD1 might be the D (5 bases). CDR3 size: 14 residues. Per germline, CDR1 MNHNS and CDR2 SASEGT. V lost 6 bases to trimming and J lost 4 bases, with 13 bases between them. CDR3 in DNA: TGTGCCAGCAGCGACAGACGACTAAATCAGCCCCAGCATTTT. Its translation is CASSDRRLNQPQHF.

This clonotype showed up just a few times. V gene TRBV7-9 combines with J gene TRBJ1-1; D unresolved. CDR1 is SEHNR, CDR2 FQNEAQ, per germline (reference sequence). V lost 5 bases and J 4 bases, leaving 8 bases between the germline ends. The CDR3 spans 12 residues. The CDR3 spells CASSPPRTEAFF. The CDR3 DNA is TGTGCCAGCAGCCCACCGCGCACTGAAGCTTTCTTT.

The J gene is TRBJ2-2, the V gene TRBV7-9, with 10 bases matching TRBD1. Germline CDR1 is SEHNR and CDR2 is FQNEAQ (reference sequence). V shed 4 bases and J 7 bases; nucleotides not matched to a gene: 12. This CDR3 is 17 amino acids long. The CDR3: CASSYNPGQGSGGELFF. The CDR3 DNA reads as TGTGCCAGCAGCTACAACCCGGGACAGGGGTCGGGCGGGGAGCTGTTTTTT.

This chain joins TRBV5-6 and TRBJ1-3; TRBD1 aligns across 7 bases. Germline CDR1 is SGHDT and CDR2 is YYEEEE. The junction had 12 bases not matched to a gene; V was cut back by 2 bases and J by 7 bases. The CDR3 is 16 residues long. CDR3 region: CASSFSDRLERNTIYF. In nucleotides, the CDR3 is TGTGCCAGCAGCTTCTCGGACAGGCTCGAGAGGAACACCATATATTTT.

This clonotype occurred a few times. The chain recombines TRBV20-1 with TRBJ1-2; unclear D gene. Trimming left V 8 bases short and J 0 bases short, with 7 bases between. Germline CDR1 and CDR2: DFQATT and SNEGSKA (reference sequence). The CDR3 has 11 amino acids. The CDR3 DNA reads as TGCAGTCCGGTAGCTAACTATGGCTACACCTTC. This sequence encodes CSPVANYGYTF.

The rearrangement uses TRBV7-3 and TRBJ1-3, with unresolved D. Trimming cost V 5 bases and J 2 bases, with 10 bases left between them. Germline V gene sequence: CDR1 SGHTA, CDR2 FQGTGA. The length of the CDR3 is 14 residues. CDR3 sequence reads: CASSPGPAGNTIYF. For the CDR3, the DNA is TGTGCCAGCAGCCCCGGGCCCGCTGGAAACACCATATATTTT.

The genes are TRBV10-3 and TRBJ2-2; 8 bases map to TRBD1. The J segment lost 6 bases and the V segment lost 6 bases, leaving 0 bases of the junction unmatched. The germline gives CDR1 ENHRY, CDR2 SYGVKD. The CDR3 runs to 12 residues. CDR3: CAIRTGAGELFF. Written as DNA, the CDR3 is TGTGCCATCAGGACAGGGGCCGGGGAGCTGTTTTTT.

This chain uses TRBV5-1 with TRBJ1-6, with D perhaps TRBD1 (5 bases). The CDR3 contains 17 residues. Germline CDR1 and CDR2: SGHRS and YFSETQ. Trimming removed 0 bases at V and 0 bases at J, with 10 bases between. CDR3 nucleotide sequence: TGCGCCAGCAGCTTGGGACAGCTAAGCTCCTATAATTCACCCCTCCACTTT. This sequence encodes CASSLGQLSSYNSPLHF.

This clonotype showed up many times. The chain combines TRBV4-3 with TRBJ1-4; the match to TRBD1 covers 8 bases. The CDR3 loop spans 17 amino acids. J gave up 6 bases and V 0 bases, and 9 bases lay outside the gene matches. Germline V gives CDR1 LGHNA, CDR2 YSLEER. CDR3 in DNA: TGCGCCAGCAGCCAAGATTTGTATGGGACAGGTGATGAAAAACTGTTTTTT. Protein sequence: CASSQDLYGTGDEKLFF.

This clonotype came up a few times. The chain combines TRBV6-5 with TRBJ1-3; no firm D call. From germline, CDR1 is MNHEY and CDR2 SVGAGI. V lost 0 bases and J lost 0, with 3 bases in between. This CDR3 comprises 14 residues. The CDR3 loop reads CASSYSTSGNTIYF. CDR3 sequence (DNA): TGTGCCAGCAGTTACTCGACCTCTGGAAACACCATATATTTT.